These T cell receptor beta chains were read from a single sample in a study of CXCR3-negative and CXCR3-positive naive CD8 T cells. TCRdb re-called the 5' RACE reads and catalogs CDR3 proteins one per entry, DNA excluded. This sample's table has roughly 56,000 distinct CDR3 sequences. Source material: naive CXCR3- CD8+ T cells from blood. Receptors originate from a human donor in good health. Some clones in this sample may be carry-over from other donors' samples. Both conserved end residues are part of each CDR3. Each record gives: J gene, V gene, CDR3 protein.

TRBJ2-7	TRBV4-1	CASSQDSTSGVSYEQYF
TRBJ2-7	TRBV18	CASSPRDGNYEQYF
TRBJ2-1	TRBV28	CASSLMRAYRVSYNEQFF
TRBJ2-7	TRBV4-1	CASSPPSGEEQYF
TRBJ2-1	TRBV7-6	CASSSPVDSYNEQFF
TRBJ2-1	TRBV6-6	CASSSSSGVGEQFF
TRBJ2-7	TRBV4-3	CASSQGRGDSYEQYF
TRBJ2-5	TRBV2	CASTPSRGRPETQYF
TRBJ2-5	TRBV27	CASSFLETQYF
TRBJ2-1	TRBV4-3	CASSPGQGFNEQFF
TRBJ2-6	TRBV7-9	CASSSPSTVAGANVLTF
TRBJ1-2	TRBV6-5	CASSYGVHYGYTF
TRBJ2-1	TRBV21-1	CASSTSVTPSRPYNEQFF
TRBJ1-1	TRBV19	CASSIGVNTEAFF
TRBJ1-2	TRBV19	CASSMGLGKTNYGYTF
TRBJ2-5	TRBV25-1	CASSEQTGAQETQYF
TRBJ1-5	TRBV7-6	CASSLSPGYQPQHF
TRBJ2-5	TRBV20-1	CSASAGDPGETQYF
TRBJ1-2	TRBV29-1	CSVVQPDRNYGYTF
TRBJ2-7	TRBV14	CASSPGGAPLEQYF
TRBJ1-2	TRBV5-1	CASSSASTGTIYGYTF
TRBJ2-7	TRBV7-9	CATSGQSSYEQYF
TRBJ2-7	TRBV14	CASSQDSRWRQGTYEQYF
TRBJ1-2	TRBV20-1	CSARPRGNYGYTF
TRBJ1-6	TRBV12-3/TRBV12-4	CASSFPGLPLHF
TRBJ2-1	TRBV7-6	CASSFRGLAGGPHNEQFF